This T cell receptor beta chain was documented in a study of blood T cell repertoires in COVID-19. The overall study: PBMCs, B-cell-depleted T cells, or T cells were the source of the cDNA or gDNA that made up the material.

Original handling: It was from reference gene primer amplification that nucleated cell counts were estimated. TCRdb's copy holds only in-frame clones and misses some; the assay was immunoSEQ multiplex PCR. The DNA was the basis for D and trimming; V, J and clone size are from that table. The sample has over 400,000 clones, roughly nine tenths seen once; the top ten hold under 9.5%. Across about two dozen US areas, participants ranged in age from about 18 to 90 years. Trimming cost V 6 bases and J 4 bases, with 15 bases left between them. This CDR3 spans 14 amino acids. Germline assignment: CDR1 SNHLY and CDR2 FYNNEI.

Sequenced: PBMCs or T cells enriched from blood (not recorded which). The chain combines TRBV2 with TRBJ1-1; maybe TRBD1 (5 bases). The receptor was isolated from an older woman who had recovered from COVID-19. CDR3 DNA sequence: TGTGCCAGCAGGGGACTGCGGGGGGGCACTGAAGCTTTCTTT. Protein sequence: CASRGLRGGTEAFF.